Listed below are T cell receptor beta chains from one sample, sequenced in a study of graft-versus-host responses after intestinal transplantation. Some clones are missing from TCRdb's copy, which holds only in-frame ones; the method was immunoSEQ multiplex PCR. Of tens of thousands of clones in the sample, roughly nine tenths were seen once. Here the sequenced sample was PBMCs, taken approximately 460 days after intestinal transplantation. Receptor source: a human patient who received an intestinal transplant, so some T cells may come from the graft donor. CDR3s include the opening cysteine and the closing phenylalanine or tryptophan. A D gene is named only where the DNA matches it firmly. Where a row states a size, it is once, few, many or the class of an expanded clone; other rows omit it.

length: 16
J: TRBJ1-1
V: TRBV25-1
size: NA
D: TRBD1
CDR3: CASSGIQGASLPEAFF
DNA: TGTGCCAGCAGTGGGATACAGGGGGCCTCCCTCCCTGAAGCTTTCTTT

length: 16
J: TRBJ2-1
V: TRBV4-1
size: NA
D: TRBD2
CDR3: CASSQGKTSGYNEQFF
DNA: TGCGCCAGCAGCCAAGGGAAGACTAGCGGGTACAATGAGCAGTTCTTC

length: 16
J: TRBJ2-3
V: TRBV5-6
size: NA
D: NA
CDR3: CASSFNPTASPDTQYF
DNA: TGTGCCAGCAGCTTTAACCCAACAGCTTCCCCAGATACGCAGTATTTT

length: 14
J: TRBJ1-2
V: TRBV30
size: NA
D: NA
CDR3: CAWTSRGAGYGYTF
DNA: TGTGCCTGGACCTCTAGAGGGGCGGGCTATGGCTACACCTTC

length: 15
J: TRBJ1-5
V: TRBV2
size: NA
D: TRBD1
CDR3: CASRLGTGGGQPQHF
DNA: TGTGCCAGCAGACTGGGGACAGGGGGGGGTCAGCCCCAGCATTTT

length: 20
J: TRBJ1-5
V: TRBV4-1
size: NA
D: TRBD1
CDR3: CASRTNQDDLSATGPEPQHF
DNA: TGCGCCAGCAGGACCAACCAAGATGACTTAAGTGCGACAGGGCCGGAGCCCCAGCATTTT

length: 15
J: TRBJ2-5
V: TRBV7-6
size: NA
D: TRBD1
CDR3: CASSLYSGTGQTQYF
DNA: TGTGCCAGCAGCTTGTATTCTGGGACAGGTCAGACCCAGTACTTC

length: 11
J: TRBJ2-7
V: TRBV28
size: NA
D: NA
CDR3: CASRHRDEQYF
DNA: TGTGCCAGCAGACACAGGGACGAGCAGTACTTC

length: 13
J: TRBJ1-2
V: TRBV7-8
size: NA
D: NA
CDR3: CASSRNEGYGYTF
DNA: TGTGCCAGCAGCCGAAACGAGGGCTATGGCTACACCTTC

length: 14
J: TRBJ1-1
V: TRBV7-8
size: NA
D: NA
CDR3: CASSLFGGGTEAFF
DNA: TGTGCCAGCAGCTTATTTGGGGGAGGCACTGAAGCTTTCTTT

length: 14
J: TRBJ2-1
V: TRBV18
size: NA
D: NA
CDR3: CASSLSGSYNEQFF
DNA: TGTGCCAGCTCACTGTCGGGGTCCTACAATGAGCAGTTCTTC

length: 15
J: TRBJ2-5
V: TRBV14
size: NA
D: TRBD2
CDR3: CAITPGTRGFETQYF
DNA: TGTGCCATCACGCCCGGGACTAGGGGTTTCGAGACCCAGTACTTC

length: 14
J: TRBJ1-6
V: TRBV12-5
size: NA
D: NA
CDR3: CASGLALGGSPLHF
DNA: TGTGCTAGTGGTTTGGCCCTCGGGGGCTCACCCCTCCACTTT

length: 14
J: TRBJ2-2
V: TRBV4-1
size: NA
D: NA
CDR3: CASSQDTGTGELFF
DNA: TGCGCCAGCAGCCAAGATACCGGAACCGGGGAGCTGTTTTTT

length: 13
J: TRBJ1-1
V: TRBV18
size: NA
D: NA
CDR3: CASSPQVNTEAFF
DNA: TGTGCCAGCTCACCGCAGGTTAACACTGAAGCTTTCTTT

length: 15
J: TRBJ2-7
V: TRBV6-5
size: once
D: NA
CDR3: CASSYSRAGAYEQYF
DNA: TGTGCCAGCAGTTACTCAAGGGCAGGGGCCTACGAGCAGTACTTC

length: 14
J: TRBJ2-1
V: TRBV11-3
size: NA
D: NA
CDR3: CASSPRTDYNEQFF
DNA: TGTGCCAGCAGCCCCCGGACAGATTACAATGAGCAGTTCTTC

length: 17
J: TRBJ1-1
V: TRBV4-3
size: once
D: NA
CDR3: CASSQDSAVWEGAEAFF
DNA: TGCGCCAGCAGCCAAGACTCCGCAGTATGGGAAGGGGCTGAAGCTTTCTTT

length: 16
J: TRBJ2-3
V: TRBV9
size: NA
D: NA
CDR3: CASSVHGKVGADTQYF
DNA: TGTGCCAGCAGCGTCCATGGGAAAGTGGGGGCAGATACGCAGTATTTT

length: 11
J: TRBJ2-7
V: TRBV2
size: few
D: NA
CDR3: CASSDTYEQYF
DNA: TGTGCCAGCAGTGACACCTACGAGCAGTACTTC

length: 13
J: TRBJ1-5
V: TRBV19
size: NA
D: NA
CDR3: CASSPGGNQPQHF
DNA: TGTGCCAGTAGTCCAGGGGGCAATCAGCCCCAGCATTTT

length: 16
J: TRBJ1-1
V: TRBV15
size: NA
D: NA
CDR3: CATSRVGPQRGTEAFF
DNA: TGTGCCACCAGCAGAGTAGGACCCCAGAGGGGCACTGAAGCTTTCTTT

length: 13
J: TRBJ1-1
V: TRBV6-1
size: NA
D: NA
CDR3: CASSGWMNTEAFF
DNA: TGTGCCAGCAGTGGGTGGATGAACACTGAAGCTTTCTTT

length: 13
J: TRBJ2-7
V: TRBV5-6
size: NA
D: NA
CDR3: CASSLVHSYEQYF
DNA: TGTGCCAGCAGCTTAGTACACTCCTACGAGCAGTACTTC

length: 11
J: TRBJ2-2
V: TRBV7-9
size: NA
D: NA
CDR3: CAILLTGELFF
DNA: TGTGCCATACTTCTAACCGGGGAGCTGTTTTTT

length: 15
J: TRBJ2-2
V: TRBV11-3
size: NA
D: NA
CDR3: CASSLGQGNTGELFF
DNA: TGTGCCAGCAGCTTAGGGCAGGGGAACACCGGGGAGCTGTTTTTT

length: 13
J: TRBJ2-5
V: TRBV2
size: NA
D: TRBD2
CDR3: CASTATSAETQYF
DNA: TGTGCCAGCACCGCGACTAGCGCAGAGACCCAGTACTTC

length: 14
J: TRBJ1-1
V: TRBV7-9
size: NA
D: NA
CDR3: CASSLVGGITEAFF
DNA: TGTGCCAGCAGCCTGGTAGGAGGGATAACTGAAGCTTTCTTT

length: 11
J: TRBJ1-1
V: TRBV2
size: NA
D: NA
CDR3: CDTPGVTEAFF
DNA: TGTGACACGCCAGGGGTCACTGAAGCTTTCTTT

length: 13
J: TRBJ2-2
V: TRBV10-3
size: NA
D: NA
CDR3: CAARTVLSGELFF
DNA: TGTGCCGCGCGGACAGTCCTGTCCGGGGAGCTGTTTTTT

length: 17
J: TRBJ1-2
V: TRBV27
size: NA
D: NA
CDR3: CASSLSKAGHFNYGYTF
DNA: TGTGCCAGCAGTTTATCGAAGGCGGGACATTTTAACTATGGCTACACCTTC